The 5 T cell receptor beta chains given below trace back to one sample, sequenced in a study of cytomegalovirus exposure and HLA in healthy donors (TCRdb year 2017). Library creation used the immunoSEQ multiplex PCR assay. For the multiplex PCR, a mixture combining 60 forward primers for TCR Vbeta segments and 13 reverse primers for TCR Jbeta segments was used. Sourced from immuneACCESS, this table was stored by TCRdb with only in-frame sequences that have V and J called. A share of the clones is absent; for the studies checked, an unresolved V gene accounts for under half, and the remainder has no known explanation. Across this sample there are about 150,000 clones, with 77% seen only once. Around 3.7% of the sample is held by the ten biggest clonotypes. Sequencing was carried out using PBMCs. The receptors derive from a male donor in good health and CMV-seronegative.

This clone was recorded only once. The CDR3 nucleotides read TGTGCCAGCAGCTTGGGGACACCCTATGGCTACACCTTC. Protein: CASSLGTPYGYTF. This chain joins TRBV5-8 and TRBJ1-2; D possibly corresponds to TRBD1 (5 bases). Germline assignment: CDR1 SGHTS and CDR2 YDEGEE. The CDR3 runs to 13 residues. Deletions cut 0 bases from V and 4 bases from J, with 7 bases between.

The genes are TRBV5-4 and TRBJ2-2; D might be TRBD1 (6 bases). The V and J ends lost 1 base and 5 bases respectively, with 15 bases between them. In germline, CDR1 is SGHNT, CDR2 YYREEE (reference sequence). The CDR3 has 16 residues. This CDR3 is CASSLNGLRGTGELFF. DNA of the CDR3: TGTGCCAGCAGCTTGAATGGACTGAGGGGGACCGGGGAGCTGTTTTTT.

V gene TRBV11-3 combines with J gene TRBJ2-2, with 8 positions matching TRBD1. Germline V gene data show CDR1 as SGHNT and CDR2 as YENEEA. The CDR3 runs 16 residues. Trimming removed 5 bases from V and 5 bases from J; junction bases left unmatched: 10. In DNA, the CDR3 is TGTGCCAGCAGCCCCCTGTCAGGGGGCCGGACCGGGGAGCTGTTTTTT. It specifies CASSPLSGGRTGELFF.

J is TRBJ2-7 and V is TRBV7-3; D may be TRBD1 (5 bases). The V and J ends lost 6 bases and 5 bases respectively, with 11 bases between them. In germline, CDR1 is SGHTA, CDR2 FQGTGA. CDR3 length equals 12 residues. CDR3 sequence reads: CASRSAGNEQYF. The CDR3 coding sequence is TGTGCCAGCAGGTCAGCAGGGAACGAGCAGTACTTC.

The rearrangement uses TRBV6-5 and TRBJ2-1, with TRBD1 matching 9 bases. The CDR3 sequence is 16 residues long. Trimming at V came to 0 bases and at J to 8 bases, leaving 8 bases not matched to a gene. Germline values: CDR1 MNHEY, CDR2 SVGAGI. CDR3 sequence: CASSYSDYRGLDEQFF. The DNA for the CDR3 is TGTGCCAGCAGTTACTCTGACTACAGGGGGCTCGATGAGCAGTTCTTC.